These 30 T cell receptor beta chains originate from one sample sequenced in a study of blood T cell repertoires in COVID-19. Sequenced by immunoSEQ multiplex PCR; TCRdb stores in-frame clones only, minus some. The table lists 98,000 or so clones, about 86% of them singletons. Sequencing was carried out using peripheral blood. All receptors come from a woman in her sixties in a cohort sampled during active or convalescent COVID-19.

The chain has TRBV3-1 (or the pseudogene TRBV3-2) and TRBJ1-3, with 7 positions matching TRBD1. Losses at the gene ends were 3 bases for V and 2 bases for J; bases not matched to a gene: 10. The CDR3 loop spans 17 amino acids. Germline CDR1 reads LGHDT; CDR2 reads YNNKEL (reference sequence). CDR3 bases: TGTGCCAGCAGCCATCTCCCGACAGGGTCTACTGGAAACACCATATATTTT. This sequence encodes CASSHLPTGSTGNTIYF.

In its sample, this clone was seen a few times. J is TRBJ2-1 and V is TRBV5-1; D gene uncertain. The CDR3 has 16 amino acids. Germline V lookup: CDR1 SGHRS, CDR2 YFSETQ. V was clipped by 4 bases and J by 0 bases, with 14 bases between them. The CDR3 coding sequence is TGCGCCAGCAGCCCAGAGACGAGGAGCTCCTACAATGAGCAGTTCTTC. This codes for CASSPETRSSYNEQFF. The entire variable domain, with the rest obtained from reference TRBV5-1 and TRBJ2-1, is as follows: KAGVTQTPRYLIKTRGQQVTLSCSPISGHRSVSWYQQTPGQGLQFLFEYFSETQRNKGNFPGRFSGRQFSNSRSEMNVSTLELGDSALYLCASSPETRSSYNEQFFGPGTRLTVL.

J is TRBJ1-4 and V is TRBV30; the D gene is possibly TRBD1 (5 bases). The CDR3 contains 17 residues. Germline lookup yields CDR1 GTSNPN and CDR2 SVGIG (reference sequence). V gave up 5 bases and J gave up 6 bases, with 25 bases separating them. CDR3 in DNA: TGTGCCTGGGACCCTGGGAAAACGGACATCGTTTATGAAAAACTGTTTTTT. Its translation: CAWDPGKTDIVYEKLFF.

V and J are TRBV11-1 and TRBJ2-1; tentative D call: TRBD2 (5 bases). Looked up from germline, CDR1 is SGHAT and CDR2 is FQDESV (reference sequence). V was cut by 4 bases and J by 10 bases, with 11 bases left in between. The CDR3 is 12 residues long. The CDR3 loop reads CASSSDSREQFF. CDR3 nucleotide sequence: TGTGCCAGCAGCTCGGACTCGCGGGAGCAGTTCTTC.

The rearrangement links TRBV12-5 to TRBJ2-2; 13 bases map to TRBD2. This CDR3 is built from 16 residues. After removal of 2 bases from V and 13 bases from J, the junction contained 10 bases not matched to a gene. Germline assignment: CDR1 LGHNT and CDR2 FRNRAP. CDR3 DNA: TGTGCTAGTGGTTTGACTAGCGGGAGGGCCTGGGTCCCGCTGTTTTTT. This codes for CASGLTSGRAWVPLFF.

The chain carries TRBV14 and TRBJ1-4; maybe TRBD1 (5 bases). Per the germline V gene, CDR1 is SGHDN and CDR2 is FVKESK. The CDR3 is 15 amino acids. Deletions cut 2 bases from V and 0 bases from J, with 7 bases between. CDR3 in amino acids: CASSQPQATNEKLFF. DNA of the CDR3: TGTGCCAGCAGCCAACCACAGGCAACTAATGAAAAACTGTTTTTT.

The genes are TRBV6-6 and TRBJ1-2; 7 nucleotides match TRBD1. Per germline, CDR1 MNHNY and CDR2 SVGAGI (reference sequence). This CDR3 has 16 residues. The ends lost 6 bases at V and 2 bases at J; junction bases unmatched: 12. The CDR3 coding sequence is TGTGCCAGCAGGCAACCTCCGGGACAGAGCAACTATGGCTACACCTTC. As protein: CASRQPPGQSNYGYTF.

This clone was found once. The V gene is TRBV6-5, the J gene TRBJ1-2, with D perhaps matching TRBD1 (5 bases). This CDR3 spans 15 amino acids. Trimming shortened V by 7 bases and J by 2 bases, and 17 bases separated the two germline ends. CDR1 is MNHEY and CDR2 is SVGAGI in the germline V gene. CDR3 amino acids: CASTYGRGPNYGYTF. The CDR3 region has the DNA TGTGCCAGCACCTACGGTAGGGGCCCCAACTATGGCTACACCTTC.

This clone was seen a handful of times. This chain links TRBV4-1 with TRBJ2-1, with D unresolved. Trimming took 2 bases from V and 8 from J, leaving 13 bases between them. The CDR3 is made up of 14 amino acids. Germline CDR1 and CDR2: MGHRA and YSYEKL. CDR3 protein: CASSQLSWAHEQFF. CDR3 nucleotides: TGCGCCAGCAGCCAACTTTCTTGGGCACATGAGCAGTTCTTC.

V and J are TRBV5-1 and TRBJ1-2; tentative D call: TRBD1 (5 bases). The germline V and J ends were trimmed by 4 bases and 7 bases, with 14 bases remaining between them. CDR1 SGHRS and CDR2 YFSETQ come from the germline V gene. The CDR3 is made up of 13 amino acids. CDR3 region: CASSDIVRGGYTF. The CDR3 region has the DNA TGCGCCAGCAGCGACATTGTTAGGGGTGGCTACACCTTC.

The CDR3 region is CAWSVQDRGPQHF. The CDR3 DNA reads TGTGCCTGGAGTGTACAGGACAGGGGACCCCAGCATTTT. The chain uses TRBV30 and TRBJ1-5, with 9 bases that match TRBD1. Per the germline V gene, CDR1 is GTSNPN and CDR2 is SVGIG (reference sequence). V dropped 0 bases and J dropped 10; count of bases not matched to a gene: 4. This CDR3 comprises 13 residues.

The chain couples TRBV28 to TRBJ1-1; D is possibly TRBD1 (6 bases). V lost 6 bases and J lost 2, with 13 bases in between. The germline V gene encodes CDR1 MDHEN and CDR2 SYDVKM. CDR3 length: 14 residues. This chain's CDR3 is CASSGGHLNTEAFF. CDR3 DNA sequence: TGTGCCAGCAGCGGGGGGCATCTAAACACTGAAGCTTTCTTT.

The chain carries TRBV18 and TRBJ1-5; 7 bases line up with TRBD1. CDR3 size: 14 residues. The V gene's germline CDR1 is KGHSH and CDR2 LQKENI. Trimming at V came to 6 bases and at J to 7 bases, leaving 9 bases not matched to a gene. CDR3 coding DNA: TGTGCCAGCTCGCCCGACAGGGTGAAGCAGCCCCAGCATTTT. Translated, it gives CASSPDRVKQPQHF.

V usage is TRBV7-6 and J usage is TRBJ2-3; 15 bases map to TRBD2. CDR1 SGHVS and CDR2 FNYEAQ come from the germline V gene. This CDR3 spans 18 amino acids. Trimming at V came to 0 bases and at J to 2 bases, leaving 3 bases not matched to a gene. The CDR3 spells CASSLAWTSGGVTDTQYF. CDR3 nucleotides: TGTGCCAGCAGCTTAGCTTGGACTAGCGGGGGGGTCACAGATACGCAGTATTTT. The variable domain in full, with the rest retrieved from reference TRBV7-6 and TRBJ2-3, is GAGVSQSPRYKVTKRGQDVALRCDPISGHVSLYWYRQALGQGPEFLTYFNYEAQQDKSGLPNDRFSAERPEGSISTLTIQRTEQRDSAMYRCASSLAWTSGGVTDTQYFGPGTRLTVL.

The chain couples TRBV5-1 to TRBJ2-7; 7 bases match TRBD1. CDR3 length equals 14 residues. Per germline, CDR1 SGHRS and CDR2 YFSETQ. The trim removed 3 bases at V and 2 bases at J, leaving 5 bases unmatched. CDR3 in DNA: TGCGCCAGCAGCTCTACAGGGGATGCCTACGAGCAGTACTTC. As protein: CASSSTGDAYEQYF.

V usage is TRBV14 and J usage is TRBJ2-1, with TRBD2 matching over 7 bases. CDR1 and CDR2 from the germline V gene are SGHDN and FVKESK. The V gene end was trimmed by 7 bases and the J gene end by 7 bases; junction bases not matched to a gene: 7. The length of the CDR3 is 13 residues. The DNA for the CDR3 is TGTGCCAGCAACGGGGGAGGGTGGAATGAGCAGTTCTTC. Translation gives CASNGGGWNEQFF.

This chain connects TRBV10-3 to TRBJ1-4, with D perhaps matching TRBD1 (6 bases). This CDR3 spans 17 amino acids. Trimming took off 2 bases at V and 2 bases at J, with 15 bases between the two ends. Germline V gene lookup returns CDR1 ENHRY and CDR2 SYGVKD. CDR3 in amino acids: CAISERLQGQTNEKLFF. The CDR3 DNA is TGTGCCATCAGTGAGAGACTACAGGGCCAGACTAATGAAAAACTGTTTTTT.

The gene calls are TRBV4-2 and TRBJ1-1; D unclear. The germline gives CDR1 LGHNA, CDR2 YNFKEQ. The CDR3 sequence is 15 residues long. V was cut by 1 base and J by 1 base, with 10 bases left in between. The CDR3: CASSQAPGQNTEAFF. In DNA, the CDR3 is TGTGCCAGCAGCCAAGCCCCAGGCCAGAACACTGAAGCTTTCTTT.

V is TRBV6-1 and J is TRBJ2-5, with D maybe TRBD2 (6 bases). V was cut by 10 bases and J by 1 base, with 13 bases left in between. Germline loops: CDR1 MNHNS, CDR2 SASEGT. CDR3 length equals 13 residues. This CDR3 is CATSTRGQETQYF. In DNA form, the CDR3 reads TGTGCCACCTCTACGCGGGGCCAAGAGACCCAGTACTTC.

V usage is TRBV6-5 and J usage is TRBJ1-5, with D unresolved. The length of the CDR3 is 15 residues. Looked up from germline, CDR1 is MNHEY and CDR2 is SVGAGI. Deletions cut 6 bases from V and 2 bases from J, with 14 bases between. The CDR3 sequence: CASRSSVLGNQPQHF. The DNA for the CDR3 is TGTGCCAGCAGGAGTTCTGTCTTGGGCAATCAGCCCCAGCATTTT.

V and J are TRBV11-2 and TRBJ2-3, with 10 bases aligning to TRBD2. This CDR3 has 15 amino acids. V lost 6 bases, J lost 3 bases, and 6 bases stayed unmatched. Looked up from germline, CDR1 is SGHAT and CDR2 is FQNNGV. The CDR3 reads CASSFSGRLTDTQYF. CDR3 sequence (DNA): TGTGCCAGCAGTTTTAGCGGGAGGTTAACAGATACGCAGTATTTT.

The rearrangement links TRBV9 to TRBJ1-2, with D uncertain. With 2 bases removed from V and 10 bases from J, the gap between germline ends came to 15 bases. The CDR3 sequence is 13 residues long. From germline, CDR1 is SGDLS and CDR2 YYNGEE. CDR3 residues: CASSVSPQQYYTF. Written as DNA, the CDR3 is TGTGCCAGCAGCGTTTCCCCCCAACAGTACTACACCTTC.

This chain links TRBV5-4 with TRBJ2-7; 8 nucleotides align to TRBD2. Germline CDR1 is SGHNT and CDR2 is YYREEE (reference sequence). This CDR3 comprises 15 residues. V trimming: 0 bases; J trimming: 7 bases; junction bases outside the gene matches: 9. The CDR3 reads CASSLELAGREEQYF. The DNA of the CDR3 is TGTGCCAGCAGCTTGGAGTTAGCGGGGAGGGAAGAGCAGTACTTC. Complete variable domain (other parts from reference TRBV5-4 and TRBJ2-7): ETGVTQSPTHLIKTRGQQVTLRCSSQSGHNTVSWYQQALGQGPQFIFQYYREEENGRGNFPPRFSGLQFPNYSSELNVNALELDDSALYLCASSLELAGREEQYFGPGTRLTVT.

The chain uses TRBV23-1 and TRBJ1-5; a weak D match, TRBD1 (5 bases). TRBV23-1 is sorted into the ORF group, with uncertain function. V was trimmed by 7 bases and J by 9 bases, leaving 25 bases between them. This CDR3 comprises 16 residues. The CDR3: CASTHHMGKTGGPQHF. CDR3 nucleotide sequence: TGCGCCAGCACCCACCATATGGGTAAAACCGGGGGGCCCCAGCATTTT.

The chain joins TRBV15 to TRBJ2-5; 10 positions match TRBD2. The CDR3 loop spans 16 amino acids. Germline values: CDR1 LNHNV, CDR2 YYDKDF (reference sequence). The V segment lost 0 bases and the J segment 7 bases; nucleotides outside the gene matches: 8. The CDR3 coding sequence is TGTGCCACCAGCAGAGAAAAAGGAGCGGGAGGGGGGACCCAGTACTTC. Residues: CATSREKGAGGGTQYF. Using reference TRBV15 and TRBJ2-5 for the parts outside the CDR3, the full variable domain is DAMVIQNPRYQVTQFGKPVTLSCSQTLNHNVMYWYQQKSSQAPKLLFHYYDKDFNNEADTPDNFQSRRPNTSFCFLDIRSPGLGDTAMYLCATSREKGAGGGTQYFGPGTRLLVL.

The V call is TRBV5-5, the J call TRBJ2-2, with TRBD1 matching over 7 bases. CDR1 SGHKS and CDR2 YYEKEE come from the germline V gene (reference sequence). The CDR3 consists of 15 residues. V dropped 4 bases and J dropped 7; count of bases not matched to a gene: 10. The DNA of the CDR3 is TGTGCCAGCAGCATCCGGGACAGTACCCACGGGGAGCTGTTTTTT. Amino acid sequence: CASSIRDSTHGELFF.

The J gene is TRBJ2-2, the V gene TRBV7-9; perhaps TRBD1 as D (5 bases). Germline-derived CDR1 and CDR2 are SEHNR and FQNEAQ (reference sequence). V was trimmed by 11 bases and J by 1 base, leaving 14 bases between them. CDR3 size: 14 residues. CDR3 loop: CALRVNENTGELFF. The DNA of the CDR3 is TGTGCCCTCAGGGTCAATGAGAACACCGGGGAGCTGTTTTTT.

The rearrangement joins TRBV2 to TRBJ2-5, with 7 positions matching TRBD2. CDR3 length: 13 amino acids. CDR1 and CDR2 (germline): SNHLY, FYNNEI. With V trimmed by 4 bases and J by 2 bases, 1 base remained unmatched. The CDR3 is CASSGGLQETQYF. DNA for the CDR3: TGTGCCAGCAGTGGGGGACTACAAGAGACCCAGTACTTC.

With respect to this clone: The sample carries other DNA sequences with the same CDR3. The CDR3 coding sequence is TGTGCCAGCAGCTCCCTCCGAGACAGGAAACTTACTAACTATGGCTACACCTTC. Its protein product is CASSSLRDRKLTNYGYTF. This chain joins TRBV11-2 and TRBJ1-2, with D maybe TRBD1 (6 bases). Per the germline V gene, CDR1 is SGHAT and CDR2 is FQNNGV. V was clipped by 4 bases and J by 0 bases, with 21 bases between them. The CDR3 consists of 18 residues.

V is TRBV6-5 and J is TRBJ1-3, with D possibly matching TRBD1 (6 bases). This CDR3 is built from 15 residues. V lost 6 bases and J 0 bases, leaving 12 bases between the germline ends. The germline V gene has CDR1 MNHEY and CDR2 SVGAGI. In DNA, the CDR3 is TGTGCCAGCAGCCAGGGACACTTCTCTGGAAACACCATATATTTT. Protein: CASSQGHFSGNTIYF.